By proportion, the clone carrying this TCR beta chain is medium-sized. Each single cDNA molecule received a unique molecular identifier. In TCRdb, the 5' RACE reads were re-called with MiXCR into one record per CDR3 protein. There are approximately 30,000 distinct CDR3 sequences in the sample; under 4% occur only once, and over 8% lies in the top ten. The entry originates in a study of early T cells in non-severe SARS-CoV-2 infection. This CDR3 spans 15 amino acids. Trimming left V 10 bases short and J 0 bases short, with 15 bases between. Germline-derived CDR1 and CDR2 are SEHNR and FQNEAQ (reference sequence).

V is TRBV7-9 and J is TRBJ2-2; D may be TRBD1 or TRBD2 (5 bases each). What was sequenced was whole blood. The TCR was taken from an adult who was a healthcare worker with PCR-confirmed SARS-CoV-2 infection or an uninfected control (not recorded which). CDR3 DNA: TGTGCCACACCGGGACGAAAAACGAACACCGGGGAGCTGTTTTTT. It yields the protein CATPGRKTNTGELFF.